These T cell receptor beta chains were read from a single sample in a study of graft-versus-host responses after intestinal transplantation. Sequenced by immunoSEQ multiplex PCR; TCRdb stores in-frame clones only, minus some. The table shows about 39,000 clones, with nearly 95% occurring only once. The antigens of these receptors remain unknown. Material: unstimulated CD8+ T cells sorted from spleen or lymph node cells, obtained before transplant. All receptors derive from a human donor who was the organ donor for an intestinal transplant. Both conserved end residues are part of each CDR3. A D gene is named only where the DNA matches it firmly. The size entry is marked missing in some rows and otherwise reads once, few, many or a size class.

V gene: TRBV6-4
D gene: .
clone size: .
J gene: TRBJ1-5
CDR3 protein: CASSDGFGVNQPQHF
CDR3 DNA: TGTGCCAGCAGTGACGGATTTGGTGTCAATCAGCCCCAGCATTTT

V gene: TRBV6-5
D gene: .
clone size: .
J gene: TRBJ2-7
CDR3 protein: CASSDGFEQYF
CDR3 DNA: TGTGCCAGCAGTGATGGTTTTGAGCAGTACTTC

V gene: TRBV7-8
D gene: .
clone size: .
J gene: TRBJ2-7
CDR3 protein: CASSGQLVSYYEQYF
CDR3 DNA: TGTGCCAGCAGCGGCCAACTAGTTTCCTACTACGAGCAGTACTTC

V gene: TRBV14
D gene: .
clone size: .
J gene: TRBJ2-3
CDR3 protein: CASSQETGPDTQYF
CDR3 DNA: TGTGCCAGCAGCCAAGAGACAGGCCCAGATACGCAGTATTTT

V gene: TRBV7-9
D gene: TRBD1
clone size: .
J gene: TRBJ2-5
CDR3 protein: CASSLKEGFGTGVQETQYF
CDR3 DNA: TGTGCCAGCAGCTTAAAGGAGGGATTCGGGACAGGGGTACAAGAGACCCAGTACTTC

V gene: TRBV2
D gene: TRBD1
clone size: .
J gene: TRBJ1-1
CDR3 protein: CASSEDTGGTEAFF
CDR3 DNA: TGTGCCAGCAGTGAGGATACAGGGGGCACTGAAGCTTTCTTT

V gene: TRBV7-8
D gene: .
clone size: .
J gene: TRBJ2-3
CDR3 protein: CASRIASGDTDTQYF
CDR3 DNA: TGTGCCAGCCGGATAGCGAGTGGGGACACAGATACGCAGTATTTT

V gene: TRBV7-9
D gene: TRBD1
clone size: .
J gene: TRBJ1-5
CDR3 protein: CASSLVGTGPYQPQHF
CDR3 DNA: TGTGCCAGCAGCCTAGTAGGGACAGGGCCTTATCAGCCCCAGCATTTT

V gene: TRBV7-2
D gene: TRBD1
clone size: .
J gene: TRBJ2-7
CDR3 protein: CASSFWDRAWDEQYF
CDR3 DNA: TGTGCCAGCAGCTTCTGGGACAGGGCTTGGGACGAGCAGTACTTC

V gene: TRBV28
D gene: .
clone size: .
J gene: TRBJ1-2
CDR3 protein: CASSLRVRGVYGYTF
CDR3 DNA: TGTGCCAGCAGTTTAAGGGTGCGAGGGGTATATGGCTACACCTTC

V gene: TRBV19
D gene: .
clone size: .
J gene: TRBJ2-1
CDR3 protein: CASSMALSDEQFF
CDR3 DNA: TGTGCCAGTAGTATGGCGCTGAGTGATGAGCAGTTCTTC

V gene: TRBV27
D gene: .
clone size: .
J gene: TRBJ1-5
CDR3 protein: CASSSLGGDQPQHF
CDR3 DNA: TGTGCCAGCAGTTCCCTGGGGGGGGATCAGCCCCAGCATTTT

V gene: TRBV27
D gene: .
clone size: .
J gene: TRBJ2-2
CDR3 protein: CASSWRGRTGELFF
CDR3 DNA: TGTGCCAGCAGTTGGAGGGGGCGCACCGGGGAGCTGTTTTTT

V gene: TRBV4-3
D gene: .
clone size: once
J gene: TRBJ1-6
CDR3 protein: CASSQEERDNSPLHF
CDR3 DNA: TGCGCCAGCAGCCAAGAAGAGAGGGATAATTCACCCCTCCACTTT

V gene: TRBV19
D gene: .
clone size: .
J gene: TRBJ2-7
CDR3 protein: CASSMAPTYEQYF
CDR3 DNA: TGTGCCAGTAGTATGGCACCGACCTACGAGCAGTACTTC

V gene: TRBV4-3
D gene: TRBD1
clone size: few
J gene: TRBJ1-4
CDR3 protein: CASSQDRGRTEKLFF
CDR3 DNA: TGCGCCAGCAGCCAAGACAGGGGGCGGACTGAAAAACTGTTTTTT

V gene: TRBV5-4
D gene: .
clone size: .
J gene: TRBJ2-2
CDR3 protein: CASSWGGELFF
CDR3 DNA: TGTGCCAGCAGCTGGGGGGGGGAGCTGTTTTTT

V gene: TRBV28
D gene: .
clone size: .
J gene: TRBJ1-3
CDR3 protein: CASSESTQQGELDGNTIYF
CDR3 DNA: TGTGCCAGCAGCGAATCTACTCAACAGGGAGAACTTGATGGAAACACCATATATTTT

V gene: TRBV28
D gene: TRBD1
clone size: .
J gene: TRBJ2-7
CDR3 protein: CASRWTGDFYEQYF
CDR3 DNA: TGTGCCAGCAGATGGACAGGGGATTTCTACGAGCAGTACTTC

V gene: TRBV4-1
D gene: TRBD2
clone size: once
J gene: TRBJ2-3
CDR3 protein: CASSQAASGRGGDTQYF
CDR3 DNA: TGCGCCAGCAGCCAAGCGGCCAGCGGGAGAGGGGGAGATACGCAGTATTTT

V gene: TRBV14
D gene: .
clone size: .
J gene: TRBJ2-3
CDR3 protein: CASSHLVVPYTDTQYF
CDR3 DNA: TGTGCCAGCAGCCATCTCGTGGTCCCTTACACAGATACGCAGTATTTT

V gene: TRBV9
D gene: .
clone size: once
J gene: TRBJ2-3
CDR3 protein: CASSVSGTSSTDTQYF
CDR3 DNA: TGTGCCAGCAGCGTATCCGGGACTTCCAGCACAGATACGCAGTATTTT

V gene: TRBV30
D gene: .
clone size: .
J gene: TRBJ2-2
CDR3 protein: CAWSVVVGRNTGELFF
CDR3 DNA: TGTGCCTGGAGTGTAGTTGTTGGAAGAAACACCGGGGAGCTGTTTTTT

V gene: TRBV19
D gene: .
clone size: .
J gene: TRBJ2-2
CDR3 protein: CASSIDPRIRNTGELFF
CDR3 DNA: TGTGCCAGTAGTATAGATCCCCGTATCCGGAACACCGGGGAGCTGTTTTTT

V gene: TRBV6-1
D gene: .
clone size: .
J gene: TRBJ1-4
CDR3 protein: CASSDQGEKLFF
CDR3 DNA: TGTGCCAGCAGTGATCAGGGTGAAAAACTGTTTTTT